This TCR beta chain was obtained from a study of T cells after yellow fever vaccination. Overall study results and limits: Any FACS-sorted repertoire could hold abundant clonotypes that contaminate it from the bulk population.

One entry per CDR3 protein results from TCRdb running MiXCR on the 5' RACE reads. The sample carries some 300,000 distinct CDR3 sequences, around 11% recorded once. Only a few counts were recorded for this clonotype. Its specificity is not known. The clonotype comes from a young man who received the YFV17D yellow fever vaccine. The starting material was CD4+ T cells sorted from PBMCs, obtained 45 days after the yellow fever booster vaccination.

Written as DNA, the CDR3 is TGTGCCAGCAGTCTCAATCCGGGACTAGCGGGGGGGAGGTGGGAGACCCAGTACTTC. This codes for CASSLNPGLAGGRWETQYF. The chain has TRBV12-3 or TRBV12-4 and TRBJ2-5; 16 nucleotides agree with TRBD2. V was pared by 5 bases and J by 5 bases, with 14 bases of the junction left unmatched. This CDR3 is 19 amino acids long.